This T cell receptor (beta chain) was found in a study of T cell repertoires in ileal Crohn's disease. Turning to the study itself: Operated complications were stricturing disease (roughly 60%) and penetrating disease (around 39%). M6 samples are neoterminal ileum biopsies from postoperative colonoscopy.

Germline CDR1 reads LGHNA; CDR2 reads YNFKEQ. Trimming left V 3 bases short and J 4 bases short, with 15 bases between. The CDR3 runs 15 residues. Specified time point: neoterminal ileum biopsy at postoperative endoscopy, about 6 months after surgery. This clone appeared a few times. Generated by immunoSEQ multiplex PCR, the TCRdb table keeps only in-frame clones and is missing some. This table has 3,000 to 5,000 clones, less than 85% appearing once. The TCR sequence derives from an adult with Crohn's disease. The chain recombines TRBV4-2 with TRBJ1-2, with D unclear. Sequencing input: ileal tissue. CDR3 in amino acids: CASSHPWSGSYGYTF. The CDR3 bases are TGTGCCAGCAGCCACCCTTGGTCAGGAAGCTATGGCTACACCTTC.